This T cell receptor (beta chain) was captured by sequencing in a study of blood T cell repertoires in COVID-19. For the study at large: Acute-phase and convalescent COVID-19 samples originated in the United States, Italy and Spain. The analysed material was cDNA or gDNA that came from T cells, B-cell-depleted T cells, or PBMCs.

Sequencing used immunoSEQ multiplex PCR; TCRdb keeps in-frame clones, though not all of them. The sample includes some 68,000 clones, 70% to 90% seen only once; the top ten take roughly 3.2%. The germline V gene has CDR1 SGHNT and CDR2 YYREEE (reference sequence). The V and J ends lost 4 bases and 4 bases respectively, with 14 bases between them. The CDR3 totals 15 residues. Sequencing used peripheral blood. The V and J genes are TRBV5-4 and TRBJ2-2, with D possibly being TRBD1 or TRBD2 (5 bases each). The TCR sequence derives from a woman in her forties or fifties with COVID-19, enrolled during active disease. The CDR3 sequence is CASSLGPPGTGELFF. As DNA, the CDR3 is TGTGCCAGCAGCCTGGGACCCCCGGGCACCGGGGAGCTGTTTTTT.